This T cell receptor (beta chain) was recorded in a study of CD8 T cells in Susac syndrome. The multiple sclerosis controls, all treatment-naive patients, had relapsing-remitting disease that was stable or active. This CDR3 has 15 amino acids. Germline CDR1 is GTSNPN and CDR2 is SVGIG (reference sequence). After removal of 5 bases from V and 0 bases from J, the junction contained 6 bases not matched to a gene. RNA amounts of about 0.5 to 1 ug underwent reverse transcription with random hexamers. immunoSEQ multiplex PCR amplified TCR beta CDR3 across 54 Vbeta, 13 Jbeta. MiXCR, run by TCRdb on the immunoSEQ multiplex PCR reads, gives a single entry per CDR3 protein. The table lists some 150,000 distinct CDR3 sequences, 85% to 95% of them singletons.

The clonotype originates from a human donor with multiple sclerosis. V usage is TRBV30 and J usage is TRBJ1-5; 8 bases match TRBD1. Specimen: CD8+ T cells from PBMCs. CDR3 coding DNA: TGTGCCTGGGGGGGGACAGGACATAGCAATCAGCCCCAGCATTTT. It encodes CAWGGTGHSNQPQHF. Together with reference TRBV30 and TRBJ1-5, the CDR3 gives the full variable domain: SQTIHQWPATLVQPVGSPLSLECTVEGTSNPNLYWYRQAAGRGLQLLFYSVGIGQISSEVPQNLSASRPQDRQFILSSKKLLLSDSGFYLCAWGGTGHSNQPQHFGDGTRLSIL.